This TCR beta chain was captured in a study of T-cell reconstitution after alpha-beta-depleted transplantation in children. Unique molecular identifiers were built into the TCRbeta library. Using its own MiXCR run on the PCR reads, TCRdb lists one record per CDR3 protein. The repertoire holds around 340,000 distinct CDR3 sequences, about an eighth seen once, with 3.5% to 4.5% in the top ten. V was cut by 4 bases and J by 5 bases, with 16 bases left in between. Germline loops: CDR1 SGHRS, CDR2 YFSETQ. This CDR3 spans 14 amino acids. The specimen comprised PBMCs, sampled from the stem cell graft. This sequence was found in a human donor who donated a stem cell graft to a child with Fanconi anemia. This sequence joins TRBV5-1 and TRBJ2-7; no reliable D call. CDR3: CASSLGSPPDEQYF. In DNA, the CDR3 is TGCGCCAGCAGCCTAGGGTCTCCTCCTGACGAGCAGTACTTC. Using reference TRBV5-1 and TRBJ2-7 for the parts outside the CDR3, the full variable domain is KAGVTQTPRYLIKTRGQQVTLSCSPISGHRSVSWYQQTPGQGLQFLFEYFSETQRNKGNFPGRFSGRQFSNSRSEMNVSTLELGDSALYLCASSLGSPPDEQYFGPGTRLTVT.